A single TCR beta chain is shown here with its context. Its antigen is unidentified. Sequencing used immunoSEQ multiplex PCR; TCRdb keeps in-frame clones, though not all of them. The sample has 430,000 or so clones, roughly 87% seen once. This entry is derived from a study of Ad26.COV2.S vaccination and SARS-CoV-2 variants. Findings and caveats of the study: Responses of spike-specific T cells (both CD8+ and CD4+) reportedly showed substantial breadth after vaccination. Spike-specific TCR breadth in vaccine recipients exceeded that seen in placebo recipients.

As for treatment: about 20 received Ad26.COV2.S at low or high dose, single or two shots; 5 received placebo; per-sample allocation not given. Samples analyzed were those drawn on day 63 after the first vaccine or placebo injection. Built on an Ad26 vector, the vaccine expressed Wuhan-strain SARS-CoV-2 spike. This clonotype was sampled from a person between 18 and 65 years old who received the Ad26.COV2.S COVID-19 vaccine or a placebo. The starting material was peripheral blood, obtained in a trial of Ad26.COV2.S vaccine versus placebo.

The chain's CDR3 is CASSSGLAGAEAKNIQYF. The CDR3 nucleotides are TGTGCCAGCAGCTCAGGACTAGCGGGAGCGGAAGCCAAAAACATTCAGTACTTC. V usage is TRBV13 and J usage is TRBJ2-4, with 13 bases lining up with TRBD2. This CDR3 comprises 18 residues. Losses at the gene ends were 4 bases for V and 0 bases for J; bases not matched to a gene: 6. CDR1 PRHDT and CDR2 FYEKMQ come from the germline V gene (reference sequence).